The clone carrying this T cell receptor beta chain was detected once. Its target is unknown. The data belong to a study of Ad26.COV2.S vaccination and SARS-CoV-2 variants. Study background: Recipients of Ad26.COV2.S got it intramuscularly, once or twice 56 days apart. Study-level points and caveats: Across vaccine and placebo recipients, the breadth of non-spike TCRs was similar. A substantial breadth of spike-specific CD8+ and CD4+ T cell responses after vaccination has been reported.

Treatment in this sample: over 15 received Ad26.COV2.S at low or high dose, single or two shots; a few received placebo; per-sample allocation not given. All samples were drawn on day 63, counting from the first vaccine or placebo injection. Adults aged 18-55 years in Boston included the donor. The method was immunoSEQ multiplex PCR; TCRdb's version includes in-frame clones alone and lacks a portion of them. The sample yields a few hundred thousand clones, around nine tenths seen once. V lost 4 bases to trimming and J lost 13 bases, with 14 bases between them. The CDR3 loop spans 13 amino acids. Germline V lookup: CDR1 LGHNA, CDR2 YSLEER.

The genes are TRBV4-3 and TRBJ1-6; D is unclear. The receptor's source is a person between 18 and 60 years old who received the Ad26.COV2.S COVID-19 vaccine or a placebo. The sample was peripheral blood, taken in a trial of Ad26.COV2.S vaccine versus placebo. CDR3 nucleotide sequence: TGCGCCAGCAGCCCCAACGATAATCTTCCCCTCCACTTT. Translated, it gives CASSPNDNLPLHF.